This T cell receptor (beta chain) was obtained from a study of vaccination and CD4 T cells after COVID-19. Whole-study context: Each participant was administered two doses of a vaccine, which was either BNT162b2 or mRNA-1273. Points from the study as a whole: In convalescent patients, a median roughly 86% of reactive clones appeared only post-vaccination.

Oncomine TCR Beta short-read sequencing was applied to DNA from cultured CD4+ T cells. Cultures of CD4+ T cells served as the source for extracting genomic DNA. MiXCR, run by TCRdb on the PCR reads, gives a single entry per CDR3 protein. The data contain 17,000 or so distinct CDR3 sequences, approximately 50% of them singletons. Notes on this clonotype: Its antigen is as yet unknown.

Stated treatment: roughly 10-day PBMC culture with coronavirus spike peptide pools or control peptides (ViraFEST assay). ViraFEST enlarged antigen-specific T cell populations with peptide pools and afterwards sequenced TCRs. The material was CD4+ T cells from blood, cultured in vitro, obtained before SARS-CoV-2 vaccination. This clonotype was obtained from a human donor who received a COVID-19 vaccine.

The CDR3 protein is CASSLTGDWSPLHF. For the CDR3, the DNA is TGTGCCAGCAGCTTGACAGGGGATTGGTCACCCCTCCACTTT. This chain links TRBV5-4 with TRBJ1-6, with TRBD1 matching over 7 bases. J was trimmed by 10 bases and V by 1 base; bases with no gene match: 5. This CDR3 contains 14 residues. Germline lookup yields CDR1 SGHNT and CDR2 YYREEE (reference sequence). Full variable domain (missing parts from reference TRBV5-4 and TRBJ1-6): ETGVTQSPTHLIKTRGQQVTLRCSSQSGHNTVSWYQQALGQGPQFIFQYYREEENGRGNFPPRFSGLQFPNYSSELNVNALELDDSALYLCASSLTGDWSPLHFGNGTRLTVT.